These 12 T cell receptor beta chains share one sample of origin, sequenced in a study of blood T cell repertoires in COVID-19. Repertoires were generated with immunoSEQ multiplex PCR, while TCRdb's copy carries only in-frame clones and drops some. The data show approximately 130,000 clones, approximately 77% seen once. The sequenced material came from peripheral blood. Receptors originate from a man older than 75 with acute or convalescent COVID-19.

The rearrangement uses TRBV18 and TRBJ1-4, with D hard to call. CDR1 KGHSH and CDR2 LQKENI come from the germline V gene. CDR3 length: 13 amino acids. The ends were cut back, 3 bases at V and 4 bases at J, with 6 bases in the middle. The CDR3 nucleotides read TGTGCCAGCTCACCCACATTTAATGAAAAACTGTTTTTT. This sequence encodes CASSPTFNEKLFF. Full variable domain (rest looked up from reference TRBV18 and TRBJ1-4): NAGVMQNPRHLVRRRGQEARLRCSPMKGHSHVYWYRQLPEEGLKFMVYLQKENIIDESGMPKERFSAEFPKEGPSILRIQQVVRGDSAAYFCASSPTFNEKLFFGSGTQLSVL.

This clone has more than one count but fewer than ten. The CDR3 reads CASSLIGYSGGAEGEQFF. The CDR3 nucleotides read TGTGCCAGCAGCTTAATTGGGTATAGCGGGGGGGCGGAAGGTGAGCAGTTCTTC. This chain connects TRBV7-3 to TRBJ2-1; 11 bases are shared with TRBD2. The germline gives CDR1 SGHTA, CDR2 FQGTGA. This CDR3 spans 18 amino acids. After removal of 1 base from V and 9 bases from J, the junction contained 14 bases not matched to a gene.

V is TRBV5-4 and J is TRBJ1-1, with TRBD1 matching over 7 bases. This CDR3 has 13 residues. With V trimmed by 4 bases and J by 2 bases, 2 bases remained unmatched. The germline V gene encodes CDR1 SGHNT and CDR2 YYREEE (reference sequence). In DNA, the CDR3 is TGTGCCAGCAGCCCAGGGGGTAACACTGAAGCTTTCTTT. The encoded protein is CASSPGGNTEAFF.

V gene TRBV9 combines with J gene TRBJ1-5, with 9 bases matching TRBD1. There are 20 residues in the CDR3. Per germline, CDR1 SGDLS and CDR2 YYNGEE. J was trimmed by 4 bases and V by 3 bases; bases with no gene match: 20. The CDR3 DNA reads as TGTGCCAGCAGCGCCCACCCGAACCGGGACAGGGAACGGGGGAATCAGCCCCAGCATTTT. This gives the protein CASSAHPNRDRERGNQPQHF.

V and J are TRBV4-2 and TRBJ1-6, with 8 positions matching TRBD1. With V trimmed by 0 bases and J by 9 bases, 4 bases remained unmatched. Germline V gives CDR1 LGHNA, CDR2 YNFKEQ. This CDR3 contains 15 residues. The CDR3 region has the DNA TGTGCCAGCAGCCAAGAATCCCAGGGGGCTTCACCCCTCCACTTT. It specifies CASSQESQGASPLHF.

This clone appeared a single time. The rearrangement links TRBV7-6 to TRBJ2-2; 8 bases align to TRBD1. J gave up 4 bases and V 3 bases, and 4 bases lay outside the gene matches. CDR1 and CDR2 (germline): SGHVS, FNYEAQ. The CDR3 totals 15 residues. The chain's CDR3 is CASSFQGAGTGELFF. The CDR3 nucleotides are TGTGCCAGCAGCTTTCAGGGGGCTGGCACCGGGGAGCTGTTTTTT.

This rearrangement joins TRBV19 to TRBJ2-2; weak D call: TRBD1 (6 bases). The V gene lost 11 bases and the J gene lost 0 bases, with 16 bases spanning the gap. The CDR3 has 15 residues. Germline CDR1 reads LNHDA; CDR2 reads SQIVND (reference sequence). CDR3 in amino acids: CACGLWGPNTGELFF. The CDR3 DNA follows: TGTGCCTGCGGTTTGTGGGGGCCGAACACCGGGGAGCTGTTTTTT.

The J gene is TRBJ2-5, the V gene TRBV7-2; perhaps TRBD2 as D (6 bases). Trimming stripped 7 bases from V and 3 bases from J, with 18 bases between. Germline V gene lookup returns CDR1 SGHTA and CDR2 FQGNSA. The CDR3 contains 15 residues. In DNA, the CDR3 is TGTGCCAGCATTCGACGCTCGGGCGGGGAAGAGACCCAGTACTTC. It yields the protein CASIRRSGGEETQYF. Based on the CDR3 plus reference TRBV7-2 and TRBJ2-5, the full variable domain is GAGVSQSPSNKVTEKGKDVELRCDPISGHTALYWYRQSLGQGLEFLIYFQGNSAPDKSGLPSDRFSAERTGGSVSTLTIQRTQQEDSAVYLCASIRRSGGEETQYFGPGTRLLVL.

For the CDR3, the DNA is TGTGCCAGCAGTTACGCACAGGGTGCCTACGAGCAGTACTTC. Amino acids: CASSYAQGAYEQYF. This sequence joins TRBV6-5 and TRBJ2-7; D is perhaps TRBD1 (6 bases). The V end lost 2 bases, the J end lost 2 bases, and 10 bases lay between the germline ends. This CDR3 has 14 amino acids. Germline loops: CDR1 MNHEY, CDR2 SVGAGI.

The chain combines TRBV1 with TRBJ1-4; the D call of TRBD1 is as the table states it, not checked on the DNA. TRBV1 counts as a pseudogene. The CDR3 runs to 18 residues. CDR3 loop: CTSSQGAHTGGPGEKLFF. Written as DNA, the CDR3 is TGCACCAGCAGCCAAGGGGCGCATACAGGGGGCCCGGGCGAAAAACTGTTTTTT.

This clone was recorded at least ten times. V usage is TRBV11-2 and J usage is TRBJ1-3; D is unclear. This CDR3 contains 12 residues. The V gene's germline CDR1 is SGHAT and CDR2 FQNNGV. Between the trimmed V and J ends, which lost 1 base and 9 bases, there was a span of 7 bases. The CDR3 is CASSLGGGTIYF. DNA of the CDR3: TGTGCCAGCAGCTTAGGAGGAGGCACCATATATTTT. Combining the CDR3 with reference TRBV11-2 and TRBJ1-3 gives the whole variable domain EAGVAQSPRYKIIEKRQSVAFWCNPISGHATLYWYQQILGQGPKLLIQFQNNGVVDDSQLPKDRFSAERLKGVDSTLKIQPAKLEDSAVYLCASSLGGGTIYFGEGSWLTVV.

V is TRBV18 and J is TRBJ2-7, with 8 bases matching TRBD1. The CDR3 is 15 amino acids. V shed 3 bases, J shed 4 bases, and the junction held 8 bases outside the gene matches. In germline, CDR1 is KGHSH, CDR2 LQKENI. The CDR3: CASSPHQGAGYEQYF. Here the CDR3 DNA reads TGTGCCAGCTCACCCCATCAGGGGGCCGGATACGAGCAGTACTTC.